Detailed here is one T cell receptor (beta chain). What it binds is unknown. This entry comes from a study of tumor-infiltrating lymphocytes in primary liver carcinoma. V shed 1 base, J shed 3 bases, and the junction held 15 bases outside the gene matches. Germline V gene data show CDR1 as LGHNA and CDR2 as YSLEER. CDR3 length equals 18 residues. The roughly 20-34 mg bulk tissue piece was not sorted before simultaneous RNA and DNA extraction. TCR beta cDNA came from about 0.55 ug total RNA, primed with a constant-region primer. Generation of the TCR beta libraries relied on three nested multiplex PCR rounds using slightly modified ARM-PCR. Researchers ran the first two PCR rounds for ten to eleven cycles each with TRBV1-TRBV30 forward primers and a C-beta reverse primer. One entry per CDR3 protein results from TCRdb running MiXCR on the multiplex PCR reads. In the table there are about 30,000 distinct CDR3 sequences, around 66% of which are singletons.

Broader study findings: Researchers found tumor-adjacent and tumor-blood pairs overlapped less than tumor region pairs.

This chain joins TRBV4-3 and TRBJ2-7, with 7 bases identical to TRBD2. The clonotype was recovered from a woman in her twenties or thirties with primary liver carcinoma and hepatitis B virus infection. The sequenced sample consisted of liver tumor tissue from sampling region 3. Subset here: tumor region T3, left-lateral pole. The CDR3: CASSQAVTGGHVIYEQYF. In DNA, the CDR3 is TGCGCCAGCAGCCAAGCTGTGACGGGGGGTCATGTTATCTACGAGCAGTACTTC.